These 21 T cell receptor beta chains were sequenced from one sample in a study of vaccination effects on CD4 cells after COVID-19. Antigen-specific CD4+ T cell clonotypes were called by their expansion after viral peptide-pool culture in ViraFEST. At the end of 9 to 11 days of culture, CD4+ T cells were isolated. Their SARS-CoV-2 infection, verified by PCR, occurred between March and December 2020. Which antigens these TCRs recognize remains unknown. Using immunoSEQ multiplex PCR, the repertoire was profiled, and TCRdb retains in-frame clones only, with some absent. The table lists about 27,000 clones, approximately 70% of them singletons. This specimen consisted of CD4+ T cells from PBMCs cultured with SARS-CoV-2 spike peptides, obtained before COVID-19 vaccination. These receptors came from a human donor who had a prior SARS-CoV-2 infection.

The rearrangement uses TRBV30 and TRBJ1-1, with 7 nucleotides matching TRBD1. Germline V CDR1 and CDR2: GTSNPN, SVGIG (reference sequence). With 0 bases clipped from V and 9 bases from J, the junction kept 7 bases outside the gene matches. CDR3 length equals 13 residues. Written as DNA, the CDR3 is TGTGCCTGGAGTGTAATAGGGGGCTGGAAAGCTTTCTTT. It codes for CAWSVIGGWKAFF.

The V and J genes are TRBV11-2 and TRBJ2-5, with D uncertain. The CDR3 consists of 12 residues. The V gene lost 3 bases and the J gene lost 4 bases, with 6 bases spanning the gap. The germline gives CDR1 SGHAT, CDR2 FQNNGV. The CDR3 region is CASSLRGETQYF. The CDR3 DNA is TGTGCCAGCAGCTTGAGAGGAGAGACCCAGTACTTC.

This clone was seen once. The CDR3 DNA reads as TGTGCCAGCAGTTACCGAGCGATGGACATTCAGTACTTC. Protein: CASSYRAMDIQYF. The chain carries TRBV6-2 or TRBV6-3 and TRBJ2-4; D call uncertain. The germline CDR1 and CDR2 sequences are MNHEY and SVGEGT. The ends were cut back, 2 bases at V and 8 bases at J, with 10 bases in the middle. The CDR3 sequence is 13 residues long.

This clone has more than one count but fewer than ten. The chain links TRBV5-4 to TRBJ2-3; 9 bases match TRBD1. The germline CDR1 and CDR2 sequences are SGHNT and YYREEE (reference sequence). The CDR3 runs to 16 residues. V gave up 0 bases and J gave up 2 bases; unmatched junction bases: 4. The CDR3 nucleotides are TGTGCCAGCAGCTTGGGACAGGGGGTACTCACAGATACGCAGTATTTT. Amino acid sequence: CASSLGQGVLTDTQYF.

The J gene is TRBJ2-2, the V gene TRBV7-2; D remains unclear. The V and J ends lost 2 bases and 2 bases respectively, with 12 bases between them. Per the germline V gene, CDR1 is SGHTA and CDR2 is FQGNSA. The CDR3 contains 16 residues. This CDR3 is CASSLYRPDNTGELFF. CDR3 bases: TGTGCCAGCAGCTTATATCGGCCGGATAACACCGGGGAGCTGTTTTTT.

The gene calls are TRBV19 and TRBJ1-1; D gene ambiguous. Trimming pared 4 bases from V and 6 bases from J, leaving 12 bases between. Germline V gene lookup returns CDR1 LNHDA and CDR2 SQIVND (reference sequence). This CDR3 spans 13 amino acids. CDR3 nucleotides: TGTGCCAGTAGTAACCGACTTCTATCTGAAGCTTTCTTT. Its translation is CASSNRLLSEAFF.

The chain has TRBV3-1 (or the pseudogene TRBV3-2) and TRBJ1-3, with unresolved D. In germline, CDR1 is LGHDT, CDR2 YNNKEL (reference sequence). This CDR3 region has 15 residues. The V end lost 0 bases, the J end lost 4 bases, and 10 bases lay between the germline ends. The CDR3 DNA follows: TGTGCCAGCAGCCAAGAGCCCGTGTCCGGAAACACCATATATTTT. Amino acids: CASSQEPVSGNTIYF.

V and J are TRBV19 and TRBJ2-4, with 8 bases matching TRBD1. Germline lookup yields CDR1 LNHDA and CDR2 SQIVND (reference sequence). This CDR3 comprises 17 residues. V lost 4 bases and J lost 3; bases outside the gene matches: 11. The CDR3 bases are TGTGCCAGTAGTACCCTATCTGGACAGGGAGGCAAAAACATTCAGTACTTC. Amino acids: CASSTLSGQGGKNIQYF.

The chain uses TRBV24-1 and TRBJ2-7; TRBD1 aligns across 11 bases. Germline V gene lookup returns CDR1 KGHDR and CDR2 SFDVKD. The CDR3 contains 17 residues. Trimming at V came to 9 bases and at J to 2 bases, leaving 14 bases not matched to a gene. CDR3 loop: CATSEVSRDRGAYEQYF. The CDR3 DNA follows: TGTGCCACCTCTGAGGTGAGTAGGGACAGGGGGGCCTACGAGCAGTACTTC.

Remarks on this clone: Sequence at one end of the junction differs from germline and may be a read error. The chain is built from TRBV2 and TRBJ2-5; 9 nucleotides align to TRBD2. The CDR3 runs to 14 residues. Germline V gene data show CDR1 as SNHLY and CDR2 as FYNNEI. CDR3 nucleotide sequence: TGTGCCAGCAGTAAAGCTAGCGGGGACGAGACCCAGTACTTC. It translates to CASSKASGDETQYF.

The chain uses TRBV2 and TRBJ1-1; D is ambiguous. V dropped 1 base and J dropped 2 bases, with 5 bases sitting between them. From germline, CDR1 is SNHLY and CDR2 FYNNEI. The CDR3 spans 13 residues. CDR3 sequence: CASSEGVNTEAFF. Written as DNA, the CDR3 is TGTGCCAGCAGTGAAGGGGTAAACACTGAAGCTTTCTTT. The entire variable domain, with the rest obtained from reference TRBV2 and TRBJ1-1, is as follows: EPEVTQTPSHQVTQMGQEVILRCVPISNHLYFYWYRQILGQKVEFLVSFYNNEISEKSEIFDDQFSVERPDGSNFTLKIRSTKLEDSAMYFCASSEGVNTEAFFGQGTRLTVV.

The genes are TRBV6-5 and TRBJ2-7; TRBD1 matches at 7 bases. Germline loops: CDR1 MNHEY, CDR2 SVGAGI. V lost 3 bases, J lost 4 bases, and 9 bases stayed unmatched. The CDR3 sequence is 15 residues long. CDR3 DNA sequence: TGTGCCAGCAGTTATAGGGGGCTCGCTTGGTACGAGCAGTACTTC. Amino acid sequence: CASSYRGLAWYEQYF.

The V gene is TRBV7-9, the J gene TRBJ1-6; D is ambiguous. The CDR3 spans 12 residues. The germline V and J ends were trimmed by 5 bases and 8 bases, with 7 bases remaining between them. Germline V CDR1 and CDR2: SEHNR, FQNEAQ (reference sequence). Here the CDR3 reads CASSNIYSPLHF. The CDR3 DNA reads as TGTGCCAGCAGCAATATTTATTCACCCCTCCACTTT.

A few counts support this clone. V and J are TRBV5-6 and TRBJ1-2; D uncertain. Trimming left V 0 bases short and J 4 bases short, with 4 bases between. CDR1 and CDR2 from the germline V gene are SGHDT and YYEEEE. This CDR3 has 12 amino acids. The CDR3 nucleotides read TGTGCCAGCAGCTTGGGGGTCTATGGCTACACCTTC. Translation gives CASSLGVYGYTF.

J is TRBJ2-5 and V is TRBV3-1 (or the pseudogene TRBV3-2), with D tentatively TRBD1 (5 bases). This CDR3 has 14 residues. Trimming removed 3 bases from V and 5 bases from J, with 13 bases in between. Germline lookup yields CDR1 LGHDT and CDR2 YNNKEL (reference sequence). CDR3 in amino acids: CASSQWGPRETQYF. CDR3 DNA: TGTGCCAGCAGCCAGTGGGGCCCTCGGGAGACCCAGTACTTC.

The CDR3 DNA sequence: TGCGCCAGCAGCCGGACAGGGGATGGCTACACCTTC. Translation gives CASSRTGDGYTF. J is TRBJ1-2 and V is TRBV5-1; 9 bases map to TRBD1. The CDR3 is 12 residues long. V trimming: 4 bases; J trimming: 6 bases; junction bases outside the gene matches: 1. CDR1 and CDR2 (germline): SGHRS, YFSETQ.

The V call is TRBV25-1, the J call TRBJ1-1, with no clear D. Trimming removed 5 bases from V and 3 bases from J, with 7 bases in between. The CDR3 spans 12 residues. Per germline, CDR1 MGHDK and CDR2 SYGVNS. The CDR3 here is CASSIWDTEAFF. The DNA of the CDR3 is TGTGCCAGCAGTATCTGGGACACTGAAGCTTTCTTT. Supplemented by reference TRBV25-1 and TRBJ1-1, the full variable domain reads EADIYQTPRYLVIGTGKKITLECSQTMGHDKMYWYQQDPGMELHLIHYSYGVNSTEKGDLSSESTVSRIRTEHFPLTLESARPSHTSQYLCASSIWDTEAFFGQGTRLTVV.

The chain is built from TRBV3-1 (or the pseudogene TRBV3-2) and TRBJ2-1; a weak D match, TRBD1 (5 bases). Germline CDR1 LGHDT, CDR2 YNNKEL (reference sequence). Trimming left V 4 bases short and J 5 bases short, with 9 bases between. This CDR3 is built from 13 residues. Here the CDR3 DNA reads TGTGCCAGCAGCCGGGAACAGGACAATGAGCAGTTCTTC. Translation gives CASSREQDNEQFF.

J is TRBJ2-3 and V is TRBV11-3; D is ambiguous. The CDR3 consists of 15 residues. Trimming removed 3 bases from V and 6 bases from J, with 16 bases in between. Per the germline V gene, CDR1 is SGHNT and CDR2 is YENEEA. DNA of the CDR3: TGTGCCAGCAGCTTGTGGGCCTCCTCTGGGGATACGCAGTATTTT. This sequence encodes CASSLWASSGDTQYF.

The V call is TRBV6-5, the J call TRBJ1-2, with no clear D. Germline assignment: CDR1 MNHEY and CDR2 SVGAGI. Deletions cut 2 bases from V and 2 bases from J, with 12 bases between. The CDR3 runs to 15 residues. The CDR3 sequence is CASSYVWSRNYGYTF. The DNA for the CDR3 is TGTGCCAGCAGTTACGTATGGTCCAGGAACTATGGCTACACCTTC.

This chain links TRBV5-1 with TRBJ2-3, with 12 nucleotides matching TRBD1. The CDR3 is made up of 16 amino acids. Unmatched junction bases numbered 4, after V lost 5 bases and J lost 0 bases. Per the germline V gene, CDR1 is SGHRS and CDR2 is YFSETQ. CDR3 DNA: TGCGCCAGCAGGGGACAGGGGGCAGTTAGCACAGATACGCAGTATTTT. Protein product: CASRGQGAVSTDTQYF.